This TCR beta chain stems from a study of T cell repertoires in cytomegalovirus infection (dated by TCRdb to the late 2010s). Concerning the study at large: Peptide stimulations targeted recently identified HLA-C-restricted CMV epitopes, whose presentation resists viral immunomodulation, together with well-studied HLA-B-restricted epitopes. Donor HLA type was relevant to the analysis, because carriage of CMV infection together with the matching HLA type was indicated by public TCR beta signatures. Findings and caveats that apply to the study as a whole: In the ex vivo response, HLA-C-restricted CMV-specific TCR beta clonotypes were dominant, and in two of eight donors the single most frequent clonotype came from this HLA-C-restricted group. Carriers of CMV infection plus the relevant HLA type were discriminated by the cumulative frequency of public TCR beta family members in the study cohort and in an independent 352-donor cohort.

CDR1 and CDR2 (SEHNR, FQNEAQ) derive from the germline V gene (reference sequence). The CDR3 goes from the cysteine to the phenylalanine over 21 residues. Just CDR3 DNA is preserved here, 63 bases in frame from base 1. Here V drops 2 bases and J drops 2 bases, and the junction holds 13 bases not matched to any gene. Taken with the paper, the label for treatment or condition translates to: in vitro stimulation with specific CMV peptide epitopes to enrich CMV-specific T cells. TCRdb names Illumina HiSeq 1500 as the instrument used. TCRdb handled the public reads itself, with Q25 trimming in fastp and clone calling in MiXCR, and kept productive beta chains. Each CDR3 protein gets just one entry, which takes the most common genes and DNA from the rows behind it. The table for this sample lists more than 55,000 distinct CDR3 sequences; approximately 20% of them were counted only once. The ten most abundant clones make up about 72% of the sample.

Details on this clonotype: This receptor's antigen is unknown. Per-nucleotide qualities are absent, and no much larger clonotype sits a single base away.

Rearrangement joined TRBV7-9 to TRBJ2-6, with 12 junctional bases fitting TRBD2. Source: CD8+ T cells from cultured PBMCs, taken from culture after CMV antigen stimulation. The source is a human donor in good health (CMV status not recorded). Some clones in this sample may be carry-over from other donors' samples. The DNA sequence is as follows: TGTGCCAGCAGCTTACGGGGCGATACTAGCGGGGGGCCCGCTGGGGCCAACGTCCTGACTTTC. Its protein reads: CASSLRGDTSGGPAGANVLTF.